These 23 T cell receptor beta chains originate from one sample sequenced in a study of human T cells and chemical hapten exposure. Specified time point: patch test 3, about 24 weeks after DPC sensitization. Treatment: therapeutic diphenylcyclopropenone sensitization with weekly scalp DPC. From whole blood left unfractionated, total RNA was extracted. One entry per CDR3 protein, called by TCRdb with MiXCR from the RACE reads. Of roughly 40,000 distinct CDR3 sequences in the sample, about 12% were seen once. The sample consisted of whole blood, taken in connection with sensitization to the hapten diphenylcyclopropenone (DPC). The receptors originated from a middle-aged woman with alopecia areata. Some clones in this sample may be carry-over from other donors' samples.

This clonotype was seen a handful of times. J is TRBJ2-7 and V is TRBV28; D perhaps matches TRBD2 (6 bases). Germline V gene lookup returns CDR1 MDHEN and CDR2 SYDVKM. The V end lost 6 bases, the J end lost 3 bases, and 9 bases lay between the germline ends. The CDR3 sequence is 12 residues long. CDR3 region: CASRSTSYEQYF. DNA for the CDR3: TGTGCCAGCAGATCGACTAGCTACGAGCAGTACTTC.

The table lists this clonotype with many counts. CDR3 nucleotide sequence: TGTGCCACCAGTGACAGGGCAAACTATGGCTACACCTTC. It is translated as CATSDRANYGYTF. This sequence joins TRBV24-1 and TRBJ1-2, with D maybe TRBD1 (5 bases). Germline CDR1 reads KGHDR; CDR2 reads SFDVKD. Between the trimmed V and J ends, which lost 4 bases and 2 bases, there was a span of 7 bases. CDR3 length: 13 amino acids.

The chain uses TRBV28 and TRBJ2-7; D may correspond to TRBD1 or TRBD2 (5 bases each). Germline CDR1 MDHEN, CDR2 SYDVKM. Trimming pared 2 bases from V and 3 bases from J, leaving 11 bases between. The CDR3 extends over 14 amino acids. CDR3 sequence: CASSLGGTGYEQYF. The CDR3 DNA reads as TGTGCCAGCAGTTTAGGGGGAACTGGCTACGAGCAGTACTTC.

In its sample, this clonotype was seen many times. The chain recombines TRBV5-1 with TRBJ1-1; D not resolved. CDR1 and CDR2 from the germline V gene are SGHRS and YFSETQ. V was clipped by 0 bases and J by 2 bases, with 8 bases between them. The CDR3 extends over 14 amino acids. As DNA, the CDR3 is TGCGCCAGCAGCTTGGCGGGCACAAACACTGAAGCTTTCTTT. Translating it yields CASSLAGTNTEAFF. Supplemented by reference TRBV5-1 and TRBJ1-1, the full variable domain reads KAGVTQTPRYLIKTRGQQVTLSCSPISGHRSVSWYQQTPGQGLQFLFEYFSETQRNKGNFPGRFSGRQFSNSRSEMNVSTLELGDSALYLCASSLAGTNTEAFFGQGTRLTVV.

The CDR3 reads CASSRTSGRRNEQFF. The CDR3 nucleotides read TGTGCCAGCAGCCGGACTAGCGGGAGGCGTAATGAGCAGTTCTTC. The V gene is TRBV12-3 or TRBV12-4, the J gene TRBJ2-1, with 14 bases aligning to TRBD2. This CDR3 is built from 15 residues. The ends lost 6 bases at V and 7 bases at J; junction bases unmatched: 5.

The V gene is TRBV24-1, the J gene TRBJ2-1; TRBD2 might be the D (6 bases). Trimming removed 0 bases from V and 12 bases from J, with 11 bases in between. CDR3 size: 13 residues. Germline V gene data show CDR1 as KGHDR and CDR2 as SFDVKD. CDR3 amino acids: CATSDLRETVQFF. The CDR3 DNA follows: TGTGCCACCAGTGATTTGCGGGAGACGGTGCAGTTCTTC.

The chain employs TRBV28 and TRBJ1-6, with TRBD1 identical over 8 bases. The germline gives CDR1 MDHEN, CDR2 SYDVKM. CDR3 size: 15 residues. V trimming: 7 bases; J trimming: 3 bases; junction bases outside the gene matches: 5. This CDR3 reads CASTSGQGYNSPLHF. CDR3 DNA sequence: TGTGCCAGCACCTCAGGACAGGGCTATAATTCACCCCTCCACTTT.

CDR3 sequence (DNA): TGTGCCAGCGTATCGAATGCTGAAGCTTTCTTT. Amino acids: CASVSNAEAFF. V is TRBV28 and J is TRBJ1-1, with D hard to call. The CDR3 length is 11 residues. Germline lookup yields CDR1 MDHEN and CDR2 SYDVKM. V gave up 8 bases and J gave up 6 bases, with 10 bases separating them.

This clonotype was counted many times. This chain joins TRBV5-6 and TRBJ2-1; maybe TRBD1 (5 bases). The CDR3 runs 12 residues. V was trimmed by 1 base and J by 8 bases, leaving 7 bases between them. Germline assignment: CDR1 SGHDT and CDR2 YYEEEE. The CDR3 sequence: CASSLWGYEQFF. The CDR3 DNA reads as TGTGCCAGCAGCTTGTGGGGCTATGAGCAGTTCTTC.

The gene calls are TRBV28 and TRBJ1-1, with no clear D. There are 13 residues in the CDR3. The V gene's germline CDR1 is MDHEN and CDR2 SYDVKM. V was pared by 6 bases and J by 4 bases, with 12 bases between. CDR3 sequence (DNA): TGTGCCAGCAGCCTTCACGGAGCCACTGAAGCTTTCTTT. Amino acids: CASSLHGATEAFF.

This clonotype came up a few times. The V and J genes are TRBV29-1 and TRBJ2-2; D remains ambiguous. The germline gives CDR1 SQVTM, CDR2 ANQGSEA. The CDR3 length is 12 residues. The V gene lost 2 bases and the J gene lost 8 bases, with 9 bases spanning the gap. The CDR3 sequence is CSVEYKGGELFF. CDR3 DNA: TGCAGCGTTGAATACAAGGGTGGGGAGCTGTTTTTT.

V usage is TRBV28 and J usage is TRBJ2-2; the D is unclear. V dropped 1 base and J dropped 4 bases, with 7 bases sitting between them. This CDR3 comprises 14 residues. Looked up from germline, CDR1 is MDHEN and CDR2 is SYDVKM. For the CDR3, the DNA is TGTGCCAGCAGTTTATTGTCTGGCACCGGGGAGCTGTTTTTT. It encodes CASSLLSGTGELFF. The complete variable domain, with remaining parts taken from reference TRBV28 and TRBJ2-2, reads DVKVTQSSRYLVKRTGEKVFLECVQDMDHENMFWYRQDPGLGLRLIYFSYDVKMKEKGDIPEGYSVSREKKERFSLILESASTNQTSMYLCASSLLSGTGELFFGEGSRLTVL.

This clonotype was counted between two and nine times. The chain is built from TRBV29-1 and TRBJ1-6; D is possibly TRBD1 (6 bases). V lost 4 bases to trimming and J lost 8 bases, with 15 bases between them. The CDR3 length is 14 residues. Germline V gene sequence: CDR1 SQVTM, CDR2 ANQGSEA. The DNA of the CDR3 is TGCAGCGTTGCTTCAGGGGCAGGGGATTCACCCCTCCACTTT. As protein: CSVASGAGDSPLHF.

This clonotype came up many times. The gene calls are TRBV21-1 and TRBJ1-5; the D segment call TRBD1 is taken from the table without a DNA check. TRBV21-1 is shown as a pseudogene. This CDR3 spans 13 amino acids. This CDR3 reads CASRSTGRQPQHF. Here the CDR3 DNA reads TGTGCCAGCAGGTCGACAGGACGACAGCCCCAGCATTTT.

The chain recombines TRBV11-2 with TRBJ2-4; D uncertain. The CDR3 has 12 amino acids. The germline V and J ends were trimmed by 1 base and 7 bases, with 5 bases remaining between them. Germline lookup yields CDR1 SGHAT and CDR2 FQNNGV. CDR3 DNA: TGTGCCAGCAGCTTAGCCGGGAACATTCAGTACTTC. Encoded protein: CASSLAGNIQYF.

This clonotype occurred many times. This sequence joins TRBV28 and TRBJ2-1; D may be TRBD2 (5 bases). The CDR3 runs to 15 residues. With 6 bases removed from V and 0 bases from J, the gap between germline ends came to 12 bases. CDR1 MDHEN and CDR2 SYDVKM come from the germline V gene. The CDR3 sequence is CASRSSFPSYNEQFF. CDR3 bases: TGTGCCAGCAGGTCTAGCTTTCCCTCCTACAATGAGCAGTTCTTC.

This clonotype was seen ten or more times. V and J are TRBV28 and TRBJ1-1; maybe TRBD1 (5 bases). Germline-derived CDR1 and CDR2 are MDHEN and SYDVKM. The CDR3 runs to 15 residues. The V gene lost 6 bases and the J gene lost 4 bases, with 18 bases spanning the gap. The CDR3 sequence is CASSLSGTWVTEAFF. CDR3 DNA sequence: TGTGCCAGCAGCCTTTCAGGGACGTGGGTCACTGAAGCTTTCTTT.

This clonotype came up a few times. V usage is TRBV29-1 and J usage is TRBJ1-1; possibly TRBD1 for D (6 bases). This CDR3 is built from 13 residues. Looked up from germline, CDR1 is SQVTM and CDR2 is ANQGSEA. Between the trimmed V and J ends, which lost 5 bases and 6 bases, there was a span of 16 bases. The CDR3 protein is CSVKDSGRAEAFF. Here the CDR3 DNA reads TGCAGCGTTAAGGACAGTGGGAGGGCTGAAGCTTTCTTT.

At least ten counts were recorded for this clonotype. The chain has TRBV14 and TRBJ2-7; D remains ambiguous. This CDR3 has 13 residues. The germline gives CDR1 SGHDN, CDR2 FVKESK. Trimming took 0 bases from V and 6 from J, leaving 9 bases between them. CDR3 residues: CASSQDVTAEQYF. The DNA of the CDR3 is TGTGCCAGCAGCCAAGATGTAACAGCCGAGCAGTACTTC.

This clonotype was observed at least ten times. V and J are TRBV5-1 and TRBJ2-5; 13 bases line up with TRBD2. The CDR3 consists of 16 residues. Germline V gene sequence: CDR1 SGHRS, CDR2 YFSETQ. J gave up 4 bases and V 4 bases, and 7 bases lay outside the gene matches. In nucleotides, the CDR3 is TGCGCCAGCAGCCCCGGACTAGCGGGAGTGGGAGAGACCCAGTACTTC. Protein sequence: CASSPGLAGVGETQYF.

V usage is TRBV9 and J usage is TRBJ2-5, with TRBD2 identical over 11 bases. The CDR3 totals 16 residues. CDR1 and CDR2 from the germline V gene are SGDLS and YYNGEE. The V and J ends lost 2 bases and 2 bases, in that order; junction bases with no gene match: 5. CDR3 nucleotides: TGTGCCAGCAGCGTTGCCGGGACTAGCGGTCAAGAGACCCAGTACTTC. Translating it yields CASSVAGTSGQETQYF. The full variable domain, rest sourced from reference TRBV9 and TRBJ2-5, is DSGVTQTPKHLITATGQRVTLRCSPRSGDLSVYWYQQSLDQGLQFLIQYYNGEERAKGNILERFSAQQFPDLHSELNLSSLELGDSALYFCASSVAGTSGQETQYFGPGTRLLVL.

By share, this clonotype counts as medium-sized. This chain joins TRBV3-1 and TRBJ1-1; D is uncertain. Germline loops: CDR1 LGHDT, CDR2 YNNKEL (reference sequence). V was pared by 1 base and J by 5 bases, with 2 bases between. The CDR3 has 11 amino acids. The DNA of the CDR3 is TGTGCCAGCAGCCAAGGGACTGAAGCTTTCTTT. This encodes CASSQGTEAFF.

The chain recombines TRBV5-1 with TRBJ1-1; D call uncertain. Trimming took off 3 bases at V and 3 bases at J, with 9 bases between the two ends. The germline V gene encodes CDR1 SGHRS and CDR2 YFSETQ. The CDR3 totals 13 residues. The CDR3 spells CASSSRADTEAFF. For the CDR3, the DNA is TGCGCCAGCAGCTCCCGAGCGGACACTGAAGCTTTCTTT. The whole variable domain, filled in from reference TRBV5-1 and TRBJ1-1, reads KAGVTQTPRYLIKTRGQQVTLSCSPISGHRSVSWYQQTPGQGLQFLFEYFSETQRNKGNFPGRFSGRQFSNSRSEMNVSTLELGDSALYLCASSSRADTEAFFGQGTRLTVV.